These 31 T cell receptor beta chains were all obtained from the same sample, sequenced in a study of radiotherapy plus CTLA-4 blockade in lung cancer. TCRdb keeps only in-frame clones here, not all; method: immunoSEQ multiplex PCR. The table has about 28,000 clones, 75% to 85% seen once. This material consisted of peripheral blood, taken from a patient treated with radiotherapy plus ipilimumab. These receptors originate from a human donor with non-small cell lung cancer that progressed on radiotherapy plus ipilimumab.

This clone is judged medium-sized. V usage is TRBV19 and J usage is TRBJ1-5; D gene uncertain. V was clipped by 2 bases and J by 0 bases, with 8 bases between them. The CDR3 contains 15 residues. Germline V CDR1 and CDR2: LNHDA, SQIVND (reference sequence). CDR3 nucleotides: TGTGCCAGTAGTATAATCAACTTTAGCAATCAGCCCCAGCATTTT. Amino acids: CASSIINFSNQPQHF.

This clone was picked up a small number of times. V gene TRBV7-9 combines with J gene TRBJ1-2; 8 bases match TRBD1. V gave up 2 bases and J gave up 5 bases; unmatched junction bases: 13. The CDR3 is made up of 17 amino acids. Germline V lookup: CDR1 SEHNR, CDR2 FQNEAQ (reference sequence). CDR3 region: CASSLWQGARVNYGYTF. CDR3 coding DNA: TGTGCCAGCAGCTTATGGCAGGGGGCAAGGGTGAATTATGGCTACACCTTC.

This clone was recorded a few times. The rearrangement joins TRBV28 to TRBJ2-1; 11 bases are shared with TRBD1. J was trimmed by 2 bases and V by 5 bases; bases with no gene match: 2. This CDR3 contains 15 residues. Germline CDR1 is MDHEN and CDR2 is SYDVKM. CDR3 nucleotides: TGTGCCAGCAGTCTGGGACAGGGGGCCTACAATGAGCAGTTCTTC. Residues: CASSLGQGAYNEQFF.

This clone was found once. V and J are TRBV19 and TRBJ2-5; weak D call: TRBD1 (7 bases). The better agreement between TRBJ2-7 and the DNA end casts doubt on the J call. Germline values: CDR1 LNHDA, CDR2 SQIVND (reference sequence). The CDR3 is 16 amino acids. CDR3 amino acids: CASSISAGGSGYEQYF. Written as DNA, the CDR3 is TGTGCCAGTAGTATATCGGCAGGGGGGTCTGGCTACGAGCAGTACTTC.

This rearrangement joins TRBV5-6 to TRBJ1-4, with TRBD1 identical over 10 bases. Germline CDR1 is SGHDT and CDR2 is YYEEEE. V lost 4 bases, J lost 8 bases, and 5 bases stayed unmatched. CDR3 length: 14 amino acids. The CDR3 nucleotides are TGTGCCAGCAGCGTGACAGGGGGCGACGAAAAACTGTTTTTT. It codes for CASSVTGGDEKLFF.

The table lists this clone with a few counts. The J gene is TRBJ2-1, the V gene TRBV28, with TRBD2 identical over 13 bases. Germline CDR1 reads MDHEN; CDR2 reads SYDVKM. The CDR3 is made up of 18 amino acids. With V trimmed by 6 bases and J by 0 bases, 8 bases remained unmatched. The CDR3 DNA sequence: TGTGCCAGCAGCTCCGGGACTAGCGGGGAGCTCTCCTACAATGAGCAGTTCTTC. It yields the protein CASSSGTSGELSYNEQFF.

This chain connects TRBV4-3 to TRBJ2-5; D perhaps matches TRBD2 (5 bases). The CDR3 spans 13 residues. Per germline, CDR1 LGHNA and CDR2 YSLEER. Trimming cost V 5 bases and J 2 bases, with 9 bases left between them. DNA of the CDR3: TGCGCCAGCAGCTCGACGGGGCAAGAGACCCAGTACTTC. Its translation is CASSSTGQETQYF.

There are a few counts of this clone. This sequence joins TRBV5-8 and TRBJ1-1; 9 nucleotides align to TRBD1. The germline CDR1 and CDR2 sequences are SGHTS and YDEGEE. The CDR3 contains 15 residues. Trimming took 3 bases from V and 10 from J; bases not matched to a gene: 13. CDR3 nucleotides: TGTGCCAGCAGCTCGCTCGGACAGGGGATAGATGTAGCTTTCTTT. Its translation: CASSSLGQGIDVAFF.

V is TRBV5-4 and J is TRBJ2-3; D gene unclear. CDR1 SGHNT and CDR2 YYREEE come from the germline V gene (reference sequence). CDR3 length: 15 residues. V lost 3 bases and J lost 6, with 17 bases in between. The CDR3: CASSYKGPVVDTQYF. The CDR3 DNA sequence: TGTGCCAGCAGCTATAAGGGCCCTGTTGTGGATACGCAGTATTTT.

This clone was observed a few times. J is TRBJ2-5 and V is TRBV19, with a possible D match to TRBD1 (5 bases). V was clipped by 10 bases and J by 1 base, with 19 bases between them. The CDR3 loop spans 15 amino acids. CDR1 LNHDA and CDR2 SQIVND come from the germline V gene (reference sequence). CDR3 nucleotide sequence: TGTGCCACCCGGCCCCTAGGGGTGGGCCAAGAGACCCAGTACTTC. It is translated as CATRPLGVGQETQYF.

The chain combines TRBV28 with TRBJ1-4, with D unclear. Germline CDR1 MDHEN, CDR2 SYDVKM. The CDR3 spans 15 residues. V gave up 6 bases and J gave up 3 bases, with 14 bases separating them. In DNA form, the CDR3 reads TGTGCCAGCAGACCTAACCGCGATTCTAATGAAAAACTGTTTTTT. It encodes CASRPNRDSNEKLFF.

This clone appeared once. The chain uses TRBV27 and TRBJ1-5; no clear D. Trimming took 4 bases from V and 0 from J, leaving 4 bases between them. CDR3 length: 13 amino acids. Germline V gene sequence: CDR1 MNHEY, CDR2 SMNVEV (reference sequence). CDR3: CASSWGSNQPQHF. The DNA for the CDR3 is TGTGCCAGCAGTTGGGGTAGCAATCAGCCCCAGCATTTT.

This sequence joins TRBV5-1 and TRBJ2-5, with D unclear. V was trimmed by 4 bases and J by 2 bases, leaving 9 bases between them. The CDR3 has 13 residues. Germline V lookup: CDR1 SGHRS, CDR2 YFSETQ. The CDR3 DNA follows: TGCGCCAGCAGCCCCGTTCGTCAAGAGACCCAGTACTTC. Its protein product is CASSPVRQETQYF.

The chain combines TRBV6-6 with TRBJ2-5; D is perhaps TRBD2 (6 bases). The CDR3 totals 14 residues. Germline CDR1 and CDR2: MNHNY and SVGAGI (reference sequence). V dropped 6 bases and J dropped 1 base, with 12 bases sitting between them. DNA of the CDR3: TGTGCCAGCAGGCCGGGACTCTTCCAAGAGACCCAGTACTTC. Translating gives CASRPGLFQETQYF.

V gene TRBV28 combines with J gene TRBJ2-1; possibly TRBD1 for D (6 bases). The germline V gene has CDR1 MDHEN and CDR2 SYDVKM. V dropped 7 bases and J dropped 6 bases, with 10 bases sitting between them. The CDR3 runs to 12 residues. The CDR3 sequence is CASTSDSNEQFF. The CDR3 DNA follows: TGTGCCAGCACCTCGGACAGCAATGAGCAGTTCTTC.

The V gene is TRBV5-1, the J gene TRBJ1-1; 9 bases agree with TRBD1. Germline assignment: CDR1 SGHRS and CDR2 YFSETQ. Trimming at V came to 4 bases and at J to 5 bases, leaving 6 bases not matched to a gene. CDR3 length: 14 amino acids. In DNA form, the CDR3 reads TGCGCCAGCAGCCCGACAGGGGGATGGACTGAAGCTTTCTTT. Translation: CASSPTGGWTEAFF.

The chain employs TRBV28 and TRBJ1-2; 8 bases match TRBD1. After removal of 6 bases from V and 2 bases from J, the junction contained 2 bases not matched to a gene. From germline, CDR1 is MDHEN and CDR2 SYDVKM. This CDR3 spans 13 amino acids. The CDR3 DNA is TGTGCCAGCAGCCGACAGGGGAACTATGGCTACACCTTC. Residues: CASSRQGNYGYTF.

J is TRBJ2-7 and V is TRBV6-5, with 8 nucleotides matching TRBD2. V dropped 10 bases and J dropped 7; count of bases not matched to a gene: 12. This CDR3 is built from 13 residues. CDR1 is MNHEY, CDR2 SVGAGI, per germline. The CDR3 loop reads CATGGWATGEQYF. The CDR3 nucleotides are TGTGCCACGGGGGGGTGGGCAACCGGGGAGCAGTACTTC.

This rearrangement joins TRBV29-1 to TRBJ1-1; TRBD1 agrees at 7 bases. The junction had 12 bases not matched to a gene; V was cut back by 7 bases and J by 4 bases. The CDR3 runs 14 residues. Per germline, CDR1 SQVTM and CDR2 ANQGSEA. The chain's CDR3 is CSATRGGAGTEAFF. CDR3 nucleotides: TGCAGCGCTACACGAGGGGGCGCGGGCACTGAAGCTTTCTTT.

Written as DNA, the CDR3 is TGTGCCAGCAAATTTGCAACTAATGAAAAACTGTTTTTT. Protein sequence: CASKFATNEKLFF. The chain combines TRBV6-5 with TRBJ1-4; D uncertain. Trimming took off 7 bases at V and 0 bases at J, with 6 bases between the two ends. Germline CDR1 MNHEY, CDR2 SVGAGI. This CDR3 region has 13 residues.

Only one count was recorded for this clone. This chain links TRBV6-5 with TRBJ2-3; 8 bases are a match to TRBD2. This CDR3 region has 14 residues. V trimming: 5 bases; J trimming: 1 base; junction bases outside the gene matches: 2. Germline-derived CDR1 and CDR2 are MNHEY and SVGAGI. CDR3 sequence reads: CASSHGGGTDTQYF. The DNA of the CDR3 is TGTGCCAGCAGTCACGGGGGGGGCACAGATACGCAGTATTTT.

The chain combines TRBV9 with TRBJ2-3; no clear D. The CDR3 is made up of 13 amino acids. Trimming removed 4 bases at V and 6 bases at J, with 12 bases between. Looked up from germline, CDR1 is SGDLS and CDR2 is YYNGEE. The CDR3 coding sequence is TGTGCCAGCAGCTCCCAGAGCCGGGATACGCAGTATTTT. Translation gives CASSSQSRDTQYF.

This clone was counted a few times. CDR3 sequence: CATRRDRLNTEAFF. DNA of the CDR3: TGTGCCACCAGACGGGACAGGCTAAACACTGAAGCTTTCTTT. The genes are TRBV15 and TRBJ1-1; 8 bases fit TRBD1. The V gene's germline CDR1 is LNHNV and CDR2 YYDKDF (reference sequence). The CDR3 is 14 residues long. The V segment lost 6 bases and the J segment 2 bases; nucleotides outside the gene matches: 5.

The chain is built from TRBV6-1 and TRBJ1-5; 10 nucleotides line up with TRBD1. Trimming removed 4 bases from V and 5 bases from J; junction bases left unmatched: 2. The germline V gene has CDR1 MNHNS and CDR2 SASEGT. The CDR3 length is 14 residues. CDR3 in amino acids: CASSGQGAHQPQHF. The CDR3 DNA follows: TGTGCCAGCAGTGGACAGGGGGCTCATCAGCCCCAGCATTTT.

The CDR3 coding sequence is TGTGCCACCAGCGTAGGTCAGTTCAATCAGCCCCAGCATTTT. It codes for CATSVGQFNQPQHF. The chain carries TRBV15 and TRBJ1-5; D is undetermined. Trimming removed 5 bases at V and 3 bases at J, with 11 bases between. The length of the CDR3 is 14 residues. CDR1 LNHNV and CDR2 YYDKDF come from the germline V gene (reference sequence).

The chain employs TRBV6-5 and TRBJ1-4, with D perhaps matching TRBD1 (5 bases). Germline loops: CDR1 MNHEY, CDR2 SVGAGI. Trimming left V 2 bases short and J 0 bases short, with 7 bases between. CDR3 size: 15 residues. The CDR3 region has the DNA TGTGCCAGCAGTTACGAACAGGCAACTAATGAAAAACTGTTTTTT. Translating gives CASSYEQATNEKLFF.

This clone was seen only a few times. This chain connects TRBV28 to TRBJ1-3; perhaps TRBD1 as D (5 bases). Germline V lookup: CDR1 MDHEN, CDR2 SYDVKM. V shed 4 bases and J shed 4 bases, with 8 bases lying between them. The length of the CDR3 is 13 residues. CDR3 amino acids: CASSWGTGNTIYF. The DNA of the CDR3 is TGTGCCAGCAGTTGGGGGACGGGAAACACCATATATTTT.

CDR3 protein: CASSPPGATANYGYTF. In DNA form, the CDR3 reads TGTGCCAGCAGTCCGCCAGGGGCCACAGCTAACTATGGCTACACCTTC. The chain combines TRBV28 with TRBJ1-2, with D perhaps matching TRBD1 (6 bases). This CDR3 is 16 amino acids long. Trimming removed 5 bases at V and 0 bases at J, with 16 bases between. Germline lookup yields CDR1 MDHEN and CDR2 SYDVKM.

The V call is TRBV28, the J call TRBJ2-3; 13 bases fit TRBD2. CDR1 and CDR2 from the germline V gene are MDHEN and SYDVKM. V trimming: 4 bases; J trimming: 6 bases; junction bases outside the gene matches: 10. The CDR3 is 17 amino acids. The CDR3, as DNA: TGTGCCAGCAGTTCAACTACTAGCGGGGGGGCCGGGGATACGCAGTATTTT. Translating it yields CASSSTTSGGAGDTQYF.

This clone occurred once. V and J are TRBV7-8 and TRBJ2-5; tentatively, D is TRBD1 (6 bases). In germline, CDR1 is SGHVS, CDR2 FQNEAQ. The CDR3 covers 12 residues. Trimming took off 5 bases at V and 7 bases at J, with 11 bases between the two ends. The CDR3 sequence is CASSPPGATQYF. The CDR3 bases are TGTGCCAGCAGCCCCCCAGGGGCGACCCAGTACTTC.

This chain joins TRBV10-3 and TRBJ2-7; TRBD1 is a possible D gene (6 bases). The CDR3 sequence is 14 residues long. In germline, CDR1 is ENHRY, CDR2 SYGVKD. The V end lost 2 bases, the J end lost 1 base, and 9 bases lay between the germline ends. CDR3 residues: CAISEDRLSYEQYF. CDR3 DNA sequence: TGTGCCATCAGTGAGGACAGGTTATCCTACGAGCAGTACTTC.